This TCR beta chain was recovered during a study of OX40 agonist ivuxolimab in advanced cancers. Some clones are missing from TCRdb's copy, which holds only in-frame ones; the method was immunoSEQ multiplex PCR. Here the sample spans around 60,000 clones, approximately 88% being singletons. The junction had 7 bases not matched to a gene; V was cut back by 3 bases and J by 5 bases. The CDR3 is made up of 15 amino acids. Germline CDR1 SGHVS, CDR2 FQNEAQ. Here the sequenced sample was CD4+ or CD8+ T cells sorted from blood, taken in a trial of the OX40 agonist ivuxolimab. The rearrangement joins TRBV7-8 to TRBJ2-3; 8 nucleotides line up with TRBD2. The sequence was obtained from an adult with an advanced solid tumor such as melanoma, head and neck, liver or kidney cancer. For the CDR3, the DNA is TGTGCCAGCAGCTTTAGCGGGAATCTGCTAGATACGCAGTATTTT. It yields the protein CASSFSGNLLDTQYF.